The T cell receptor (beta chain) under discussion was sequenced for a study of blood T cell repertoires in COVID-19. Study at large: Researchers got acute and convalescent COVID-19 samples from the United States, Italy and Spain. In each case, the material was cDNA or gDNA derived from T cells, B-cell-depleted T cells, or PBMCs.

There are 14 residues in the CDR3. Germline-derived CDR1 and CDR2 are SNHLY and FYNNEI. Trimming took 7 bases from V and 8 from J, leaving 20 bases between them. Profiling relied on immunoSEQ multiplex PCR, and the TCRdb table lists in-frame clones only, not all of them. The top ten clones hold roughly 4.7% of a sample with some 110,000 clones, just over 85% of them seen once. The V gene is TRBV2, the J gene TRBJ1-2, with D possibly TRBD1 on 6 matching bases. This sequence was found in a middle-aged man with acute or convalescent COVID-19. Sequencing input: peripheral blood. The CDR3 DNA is TGTGCCAGCAATACGGGACGGTCAAGGGGGGGCTACACCTTC. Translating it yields CASNTGRSRGGYTF.